This T cell receptor (beta chain) was profiled in a study of cytomegalovirus exposure and HLA in healthy donors. In the study overall: Among the roughly 370 genotyped donors, approximately 81% were placed in the Caucasian-associated ancestry cluster. Study conclusions and caveats: Researchers catalogued approximately 170 TCR beta chains as cytomegalovirus-associated. Later on, a genetic analysis was performed. It linked a missense variant in DCLRE1C with V- and J-gene trimming of TCR beta.

PCR primers comprised 60 Vbeta and 13 Jbeta primers. Sequencing used immunoSEQ multiplex PCR; TCRdb keeps in-frame clones, though not all of them. The sample has about 120,000 clones; over 65% are singletons. About this clone: Its specificity is unknown.

Nominally healthy donors were sampled, though unrecorded immune exposures were likely. The TCR originated in a woman in her forties in good health and CMV-seropositive. The sample consisted of PBMCs.

The CDR3 region has the DNA TGTGCCAGCAGCTTACGGAAACCGGGACAGGGAGCCTATGGCTACACCTTC. The encoded protein is CASSLRKPGQGAYGYTF. V usage is TRBV7-9 and J usage is TRBJ1-2; 9 bases align to TRBD1. V was clipped by 2 bases and J by 4 bases; unmatched bases: 11. Germline V CDR1 and CDR2: SEHNR, FQNEAQ (reference sequence). The CDR3 is 17 amino acids.